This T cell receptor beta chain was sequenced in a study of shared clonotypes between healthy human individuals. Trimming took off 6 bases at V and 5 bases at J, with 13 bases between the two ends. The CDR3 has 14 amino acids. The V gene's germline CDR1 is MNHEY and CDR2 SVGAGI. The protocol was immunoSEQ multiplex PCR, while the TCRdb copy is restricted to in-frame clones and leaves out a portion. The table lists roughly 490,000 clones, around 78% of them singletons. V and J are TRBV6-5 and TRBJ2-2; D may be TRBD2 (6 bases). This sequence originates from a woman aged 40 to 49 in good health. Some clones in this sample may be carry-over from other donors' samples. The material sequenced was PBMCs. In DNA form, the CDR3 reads TGTGCCAGCAGCCGGGATGGGGGGACCGGGGAGCTGTTTTTT. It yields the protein CASSRDGGTGELFF.